The 7 T cell receptor beta chains below all came from one sample that was sequenced in a study of vaccination effects on CD4 cells after COVID-19 (dated by TCRdb to between 2021 and 2023). Library construction relied on the immunoSEQ multiplex PCR assay. In TCRdb, the immuneACCESS table is reduced to in-frame sequences with V and J assigned. These tables do not hold every clone; where another copy was compared, an unresolved V gene accounts for under half, and the others remain unexplained. The sample has tens of thousands of clones on record, around three fifths of them singletons. The ten largest clones take up around a tenth of the sample. After less than eleven days of culture, CD4+ T cells were isolated with the EasySep CD4+ T cell isolation kit. What these receptors recognize is not known. This specimen was CD4+ T cells from PBMCs cultured without peptide, taken before COVID-19 vaccination. These receptors came from a human donor who received a COVID-19 vaccine.

This rearrangement joins TRBV6-2 or TRBV6-3 to TRBJ2-7, with 11 bases that match TRBD1. Germline V gene lookup returns CDR1 MNHEY and CDR2 SVGEGT. Trimming at V came to 5 bases and at J to 0 bases, leaving 3 bases not matched to a gene. The CDR3 has 15 residues. CDR3 DNA sequence: TGTGCCAGCAGTCGCGGACAGGGGGCCTCCTACGAGCAGTACTTC. Protein: CASSRGQGASYEQYF.

The J gene is TRBJ1-3, the V gene TRBV12-5; D ambiguous. The CDR3 loop spans 16 amino acids. Per the germline V gene, CDR1 is LGHNT and CDR2 is FRNRAP. Trimming left V 2 bases short and J 7 bases short, with 18 bases between. The CDR3 coding sequence is TGTGCTAGTGGTTTGCCCGAAACACAAATCAGGAACACCATATATTTT. Amino acid sequence: CASGLPETQIRNTIYF.

This rearrangement joins TRBV5-1 to TRBJ2-6; perhaps TRBD2 as D (6 bases). V gave up 3 bases and J gave up 0 bases, with 16 bases separating them. The CDR3 covers 18 residues. Germline assignment: CDR1 SGHRS and CDR2 YFSETQ. CDR3 protein: CASSSRDSSDSGANVLTF. In nucleotides, the CDR3 is TGCGCCAGCAGCTCCCGGGACTCCTCGGACTCTGGGGCCAACGTCCTGACTTTC. The full variable domain, in which reference TRBV5-1 and TRBJ2-6 provide the parts outside the CDR3, is KAGVTQTPRYLIKTRGQQVTLSCSPISGHRSVSWYQQTPGQGLQFLFEYFSETQRNKGNFPGRFSGRQFSNSRSEMNVSTLELGDSALYLCASSSRDSSDSGANVLTFGAGSRLTVL.

V gene TRBV6-6 combines with J gene TRBJ2-7, with D unresolved. Between the trimmed V and J ends, which lost 7 bases and 4 bases, there was a span of 17 bases. Germline V gene data show CDR1 as MNHNY and CDR2 as SVGAGI (reference sequence). This CDR3 is built from 14 residues. The CDR3 protein is CASNPSGSQYEQYF. As DNA, the CDR3 is TGTGCCAGCAATCCCAGTGGCTCACAATACGAGCAGTACTTC.

J is TRBJ2-7 and V is TRBV11-2; 9 bases match TRBD1. Unmatched junction bases numbered 3, after V lost 1 base and J lost 2 bases. The CDR3 length is 15 residues. CDR1 and CDR2 (germline): SGHAT, FQNNGV. The CDR3 DNA is TGTGCCAGCAGCTTAGGACAGGGGGAGACCTACGAGCAGTACTTC. Translated: CASSLGQGETYEQYF.

About this clone itself: Other nucleotide sequences in the sample specify the same CDR3. The chain recombines TRBV10-1 with TRBJ2-5; D unresolved. V was clipped by 3 bases and J by 1 base, with 6 bases between them. The V gene's germline CDR1 is WNHNN and CDR2 SYGVQD (reference sequence). The CDR3 extends over 13 amino acids. The CDR3 is CASSEQIQETQYF. The CDR3 bases are TGCGCCAGCAGTGAACAGATCCAAGAGACCCAGTACTTC.

The chain employs TRBV19 and TRBJ2-7, with D perhaps matching TRBD1 or TRBD2 (5 bases each). Trimming took 0 bases from V and 1 from J, leaving 10 bases between them. Germline assignment: CDR1 LNHDA and CDR2 SQIVND (reference sequence). The CDR3 contains 15 residues. CDR3 residues: CASSIDGDPSYEQYF. As DNA, the CDR3 is TGTGCCAGTAGTATAGACGGGGACCCATCCTACGAGCAGTACTTC.